The entry that follows covers one TCR beta chain sequence. The antigen is undetermined. Method: immunoSEQ multiplex PCR; TCRdb's copy keeps in-frame clones and lacks some. The sample has approximately 33,000 clones; roughly nine tenths are singletons. This sample is part of a study of T cells in localized non-small cell lung cancer. Study results and caveats: Tumor samples were not multi-region, leaving intratumor heterogeneity unexcluded. Higher blood T cell density tracked longer overall survival. Adjacent lung exhibited a median of about 50 among the 100 most abundant tumor clones. Clonality peaked in uninvolved adjacent lung rather than tumor.

The CDR3 loop spans 15 amino acids. Germline V lookup: CDR1 MDHEN, CDR2 SYDVKM. Trimming shortened V by 2 bases and J by 9 bases, and 17 bases separated the two germline ends. This chain joins TRBV28 and TRBJ1-5, with D uncertain. The sequencing here drew on peripheral blood, taken before any cancer treatment. The source is a woman aged 35 to 75 with stage I lung adenocarcinoma. This CDR3 is CASSLGFDGVSPQHF. The CDR3, as DNA: TGTGCCAGCAGTTTAGGGTTCGACGGGGTCTCGCCCCAGCATTTT. Filled out from reference TRBV28 and TRBJ1-5, the complete variable domain reads DVKVTQSSRYLVKRTGEKVFLECVQDMDHENMFWYRQDPGLGLRLIYFSYDVKMKEKGDIPEGYSVSREKKERFSLILESASTNQTSMYLCASSLGFDGVSPQHFGDGTRLSIL.